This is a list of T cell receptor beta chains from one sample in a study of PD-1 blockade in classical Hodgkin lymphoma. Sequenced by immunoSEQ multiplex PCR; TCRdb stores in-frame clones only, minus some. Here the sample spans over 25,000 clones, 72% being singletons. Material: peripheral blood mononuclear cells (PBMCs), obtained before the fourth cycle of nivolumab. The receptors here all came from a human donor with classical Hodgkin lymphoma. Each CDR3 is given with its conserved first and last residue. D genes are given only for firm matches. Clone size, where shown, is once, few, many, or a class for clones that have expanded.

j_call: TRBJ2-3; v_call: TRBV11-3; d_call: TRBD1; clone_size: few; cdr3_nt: TGTGCCAGCAGTACCGGGACAGGGGAAGAGTTTGGCACAGATACGCAGTATTTT; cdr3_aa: CASSTGTGEEFGTDTQYF
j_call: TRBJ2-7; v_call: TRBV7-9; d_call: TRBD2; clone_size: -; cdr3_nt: TGTGCCAGCAGCTTAGGGCGGGAGGGTAACGAGCAGTACTTC; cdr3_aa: CASSLGREGNEQYF
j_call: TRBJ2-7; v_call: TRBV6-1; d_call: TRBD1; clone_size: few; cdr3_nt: TGTGCCAGCAGTGAAGGGACAGGGGAGCACGAGCAGTACTTC; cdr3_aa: CASSEGTGEHEQYF
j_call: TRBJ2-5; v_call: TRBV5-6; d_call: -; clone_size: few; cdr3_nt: TGTGCCAGCAGCTTGAGAAAGGGGCCTAATGAAGAGACCCAGTACTTC; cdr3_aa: CASSLRKGPNEETQYF
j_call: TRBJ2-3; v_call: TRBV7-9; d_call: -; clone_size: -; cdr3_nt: TGTGCCAGCAGCTACCTTCCCGGGGTCGGAGATACGCAGTATTTT; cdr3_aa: CASSYLPGVGDTQYF
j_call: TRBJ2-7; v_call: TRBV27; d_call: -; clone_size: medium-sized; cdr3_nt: TGTGCCAGCAGTAGTACAGGGCCCTCCTACGAGCAGTACTTC; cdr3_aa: CASSSTGPSYEQYF
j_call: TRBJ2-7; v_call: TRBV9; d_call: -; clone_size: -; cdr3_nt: TGTGCCAGCAGCGGGGACATGCCCTACGAGCAGTACTTC; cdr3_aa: CASSGDMPYEQYF
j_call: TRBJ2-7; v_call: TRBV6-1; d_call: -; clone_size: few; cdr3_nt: TGTGCCAGCCCGGGCCTGTTATCCTACGAGCAGTACTTC; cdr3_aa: CASPGLLSYEQYF
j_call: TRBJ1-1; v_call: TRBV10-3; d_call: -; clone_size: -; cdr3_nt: TGTGCCATCAGTGACTGGGACACCTCAACGCCTGAAGCTTTCTTT; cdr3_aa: CAISDWDTSTPEAFF
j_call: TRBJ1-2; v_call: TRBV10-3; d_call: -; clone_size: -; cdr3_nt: TGTGCCATCAGGGGGGCTGGGGATGGCTACACCTTC; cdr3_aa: CAIRGAGDGYTF
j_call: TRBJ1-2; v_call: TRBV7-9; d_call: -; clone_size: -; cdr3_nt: TGTGCCAGCAGTGGATCCTCACCCCGGTACACCTTC; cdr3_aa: CASSGSSPRYTF
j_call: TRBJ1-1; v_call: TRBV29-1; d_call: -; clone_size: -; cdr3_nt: TGCAGCGTTGGGATCGAGGCAGGAGCTTTCTTT; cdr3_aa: CSVGIEAGAFF
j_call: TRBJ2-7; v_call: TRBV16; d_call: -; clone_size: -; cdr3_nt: TGTGCCAGCAGCCAAACCTTAATCACCTACGAGCAGTACTTC; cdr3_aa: CASSQTLITYEQYF
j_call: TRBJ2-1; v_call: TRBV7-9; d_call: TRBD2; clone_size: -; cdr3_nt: TGTGCCAGCAGCTCAACTAGCGGAGACAATGAGCAGTTCTTC; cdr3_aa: CASSSTSGDNEQFF
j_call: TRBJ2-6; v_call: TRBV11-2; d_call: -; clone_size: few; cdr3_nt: TGTGCCAGCAGCCCCGCAGGGTTCGGGGCCAACGTCCTGACTTTC; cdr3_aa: CASSPAGFGANVLTF
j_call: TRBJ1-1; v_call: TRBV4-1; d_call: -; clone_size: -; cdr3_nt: TGCGCCAGCAGCCAACACTATGCGACAGAAAGCACTGAAGCTTTCTTT; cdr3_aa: CASSQHYATESTEAFF
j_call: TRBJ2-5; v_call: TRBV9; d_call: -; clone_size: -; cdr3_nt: TGTGCCAGCAGCGATGAAGCGGAAGAGACCCAGTACTTC; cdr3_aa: CASSDEAEETQYF
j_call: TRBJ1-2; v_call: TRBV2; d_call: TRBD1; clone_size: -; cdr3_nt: TGTGCCAGCAGAGAACGGACAGGGGGCGCCCAATATGGCTACACCTTC; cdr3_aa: CASRERTGGAQYGYTF
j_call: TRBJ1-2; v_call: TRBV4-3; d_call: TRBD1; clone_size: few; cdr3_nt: TGCGCCAGCAGCCCCCAGACAGGGATGGACTATGGCTACACCTTC; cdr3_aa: CASSPQTGMDYGYTF
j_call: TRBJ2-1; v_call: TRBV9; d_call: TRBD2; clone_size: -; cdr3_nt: TGTGCCAGCAGCTTCCAACTAGCGGGAGGGCCGAATGAGCAGTTCTTC; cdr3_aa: CASSFQLAGGPNEQFF
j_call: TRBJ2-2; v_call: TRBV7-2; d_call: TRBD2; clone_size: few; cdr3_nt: TGTGCCAGCAGCTTTCGCATGGGACTAGCGGCCCTCGGCGGGGAGCTGTTTTTT; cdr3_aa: CASSFRMGLAALGGELFF
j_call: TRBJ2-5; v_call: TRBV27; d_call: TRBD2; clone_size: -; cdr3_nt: TGTGCCAGCAGTTTGGCCGGGACTAGCGGGGGACAAGAGACCCAGTACTTC; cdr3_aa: CASSLAGTSGGQETQYF
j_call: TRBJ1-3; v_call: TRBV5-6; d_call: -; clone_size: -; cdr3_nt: TGTGCCAGCAGCTCGACGATCCTTTCCCATGAGAGCTCTGGAAACACCATATATTTT; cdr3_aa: CASSSTILSHESSGNTIYF
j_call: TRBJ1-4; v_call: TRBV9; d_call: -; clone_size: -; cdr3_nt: TGTGCCAGCTCATCAGGGGTCAATGAAAAACTGTTTTTT; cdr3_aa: CASSSGVNEKLFF
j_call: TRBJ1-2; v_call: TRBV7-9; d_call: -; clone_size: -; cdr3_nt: TGTGCCAGCAGCTTAGACGGCAGGGGCTACACCTTC; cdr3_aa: CASSLDGRGYTF
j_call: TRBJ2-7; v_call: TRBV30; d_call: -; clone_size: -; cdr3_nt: TGTGCCTGGAGTTTAGGGCAGGGGTACGAGCAGTACTTC; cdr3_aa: CAWSLGQGYEQYF
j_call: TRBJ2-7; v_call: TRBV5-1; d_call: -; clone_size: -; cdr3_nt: TGCGCCAGCACTATGGGGGGAGGTGCGACTTACGAGCAGTACTTC; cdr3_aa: CASTMGGGATYEQYF
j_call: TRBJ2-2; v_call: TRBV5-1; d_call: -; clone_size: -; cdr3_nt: TGCGCCAGCAGCTTGGAAAGGGCGAGCACCGGGGAGCTGTTTTTT; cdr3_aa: CASSLERASTGELFF
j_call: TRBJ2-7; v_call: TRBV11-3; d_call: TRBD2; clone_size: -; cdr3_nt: TGTGCCAGCAGCGACGGGTATAGCGGGAGTTTGGTGCAGTACTTC; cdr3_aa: CASSDGYSGSLVQYF
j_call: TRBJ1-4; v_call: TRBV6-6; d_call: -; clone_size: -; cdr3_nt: TGTGCCAGCAGTCCCTCCCCCCAGGACGGAGAAGAAAAACTGTTTTTT; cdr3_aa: CASSPSPQDGEEKLFF
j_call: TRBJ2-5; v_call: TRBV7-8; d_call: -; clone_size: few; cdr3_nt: TGTGCCAGCAGCTTAGGATCCGGGGTTAAAGAGACCCAGTACTTC; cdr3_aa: CASSLGSGVKETQYF